This T cell receptor (beta chain) was sequenced in a study of blood T cell repertoires in COVID-19. Background on the study: Samples of COVID-19 (acute and convalescent) were obtained from the United States, Italy and Spain. Nucleic acid was either cDNA or gDNA, and it came from T cells, B-cell-depleted T cells, or PBMCs.

Sequencing used immunoSEQ multiplex PCR; TCRdb keeps in-frame clones, though not all of them. The sample holds about 69,000 clones, approximately 85% seen once. CDR1 and CDR2 (germline): SGHTA, FQGNSA. V lost 3 bases to trimming and J lost 6 bases; unmatched junction nucleotides: 6. The CDR3 contains 15 residues. The chain employs TRBV7-2 and TRBJ2-2, with 8 nucleotides matching TRBD2. The specimen sequenced was peripheral blood. The sequence was collected from an older man with acute or convalescent COVID-19. The CDR3 DNA sequence: TGTGCCAGCAGCTTCCTAGCGGGTCAGTCCGGGGAGCTGTTTTTT. This translates into CASSFLAGQSGELFF.